This T cell receptor beta chain was sequenced in a study of PD-1 blockade in mismatch repair-deficient tumors (dated by TCRdb to between 2016 and 2019). Regarding the research as a whole: Between late 2013 and 2016, 75 to 95 consecutive patients with about 11 mismatch repair-deficient cancer types, all previously treated and progressing, were enrolled in the trial. Tumor-associated T cell clones were tracked in the peripheral blood of patients responding to PD-1 blockade by deep sequencing of TCR CDR3 regions.

For every enrolled patient, mismatch repair deficiency was confirmed by either polymerase chain reaction or immunohistochemistry. A few patients who responded to pembrolizumab therapy underwent TCR sequencing. In the phase II trial, pembrolizumab PD-1 blockade was tested prospectively in advanced mismatch repair-deficient cancers, no matter which tissue of origin the cancers came from. Peripheral blood T cell samples were serially collected before and at multiple times after PD-1 blockade was started. The timing of each blood sample was reported as weeks after the first dose of pembrolizumab. Comment on this clone: Its antigen has not been determined. Base qualities are missing; no much larger clone stands one base away.

Study-wide findings and limitations: After pembrolizumab, tumor-resident clones, which were often undetectable in blood before treatment, expanded rapidly and then contracted, generally ahead of radiologic responses.

The library was generated by the immunoSEQ multiplex PCR assay. This is the immuneACCESS table as TCRdb keeps it, with only in-frame sequences that have V and J called. A part of the clones is gone; compared with another copy, unresolved V genes explain less than half, and the rest is unexplained. Here the sample has around 120,000 clones; about nine tenths occur a single time. Together, the top ten hold roughly 10% of the sample. Including the terminal cysteine and phenylalanine, the CDR3 comprises 16 residues. Left in the record is the CDR3 DNA by itself, 48 bases read in frame from the first base. CDR1 and CDR2 are drawn from the germline V gene: SGHNT, YENEEA. At the junction V is shortened by 1 base and J by 4 bases, with 15 bases in between.

The V and J segments used are TRBV11-3 and TRBJ2-3, and perhaps TRBD2 as D gene, on 5 matching bases. This clonotype originated in an adult with mismatch repair-deficient cancer. Sequencing used peripheral blood, obtained approximately 73 weeks after starting pembrolizumab. This receptor carries the CDR3 CASSLGILSGADTQYF. The bases are TGTGCCAGCAGCTTAGGGATCCTAAGCGGCGCAGATACGCAGTATTTT. The full variable domain, with segments outside the CDR3 supplied by the reference TRBV11-3 and TRBJ2-3 proteins, appears as EAGVVQSPRYKIIEKKQPVAFWCNPISGHNTLYWYLQNLGQGPELLIRYENEEAVDDSQLPKDRFSAERLKGVDSTLKIQPAELGDSAVYLCASSLGILSGADTQYFGPGTRLTVL.